A single sample gave rise to the 7 T cell receptor beta chains below, sequenced in a study of CD8 T cells in Susac syndrome (dated by TCRdb to between 2018 and 2021). The protocol used for the library was the immunoSEQ multiplex PCR assay. RNA was extracted with the RNeasy kit and roughly 0.45 to 1 ug was reverse transcribed using random hexamers. TCRdb applied fastp at Q25 and MiXCR to the public reads, then kept only in-frame beta chains. Each entry is one CDR3 protein sequence, shown with its most common DNA and genes. The sample table lists about 110,000 distinct CDR3 sequences, less than 95% of them with a count of one. The top ten constitute approximately 0.41% of the sample. The specimen sequenced was CD8+ T cells from PBMCs. Receptor source: a human donor with Susac syndrome.

This clonotype was seen once. The gene calls are TRBV20-1 and TRBJ2-7; the D gene is possibly TRBD1 (6 bases). Germline loops: CDR1 DFQATT, CDR2 SNEGSKA (reference sequence). CDR3 length: 15 amino acids. V was shortened by 6 bases and J by 3 bases, with 21 bases between the two germline ends. CDR3 sequence: CSATDSQGPYYEQYF. As DNA, the CDR3 is TGCAGTGCAACGGACAGCCAGGGGCCTTACTACGAGCAGTACTTC.

The sample holds one count of this clonotype. The rearrangement joins TRBV20-1 to TRBJ2-3; 8 bases are shared with TRBD1. The ends lost 5 bases at V and 0 bases at J; junction bases unmatched: 13. CDR1 and CDR2 (germline): DFQATT, SNEGSKA (reference sequence). The CDR3 is 17 amino acids. In DNA form, the CDR3 reads TGCAGTGCTTGGGATTCGTTTGGGGACAGGAGCACAGATACGCAGTATTTT. Protein product: CSAWDSFGDRSTDTQYF.

This clonotype was found once. The J gene is TRBJ2-7, the V gene TRBV12-3 or TRBV12-4; D is uncertain. Trimming removed 4 bases from V and 7 bases from J, with 11 bases in between. This CDR3 region has 12 residues. Here the CDR3 reads CASSSSPWEQYF. For the CDR3, the DNA is TGTGCCAGCAGTTCTTCCCCGTGGGAGCAGTACTTC.

The chain links TRBV11-2 to TRBJ2-7, with D tentatively TRBD1 (6 bases). Germline-derived CDR1 and CDR2 are SGHAT and FQNNGV. V lost 5 bases and J lost 5, with 13 bases in between. The CDR3 is made up of 13 amino acids. The CDR3 coding sequence is TGTGCCAGCAGCCCCTGGGGGCCTGACGAGCAGTACTTC. This translates into CASSPWGPDEQYF.

This clonotype was recorded only once. The chain is built from TRBV20-1 and TRBJ1-3, with D unresolved. The CDR3 sequence is 16 residues long. Germline V lookup: CDR1 DFQATT, CDR2 SNEGSKA (reference sequence). V was cut by 6 bases and J by 2 bases, with 20 bases left in between. The CDR3: CSANRVVPTAGNTIYF. The DNA for the CDR3 is TGCAGTGCCAATAGGGTAGTTCCTACCGCTGGAAACACCATATATTTT.

The chain joins TRBV3-1 to TRBJ1-2; tentative D call: TRBD1 (5 bases). V lost 4 bases and J lost 5, with 14 bases in between. The V gene's germline CDR1 is LGHDT and CDR2 YNNKEL (reference sequence). The length of the CDR3 is 14 residues. The CDR3 sequence: CASSPRTGWYGYTF. Written as DNA, the CDR3 is TGTGCCAGCAGCCCCCGTACAGGCTGGTATGGCTACACCTTC.

This chain links TRBV6-1 with TRBJ1-5; the match to TRBD1 covers 7 bases. V trimming: 6 bases; J trimming: 1 base; junction bases outside the gene matches: 6. The CDR3 spans 15 residues. The germline gives CDR1 MNHNS, CDR2 SASEGT. The CDR3, as DNA: TGTGCCAGCAGAGGGGACAGCCAAAGCAATCAGCCCCAGCATTTT. This translates into CASRGDSQSNQPQHF.